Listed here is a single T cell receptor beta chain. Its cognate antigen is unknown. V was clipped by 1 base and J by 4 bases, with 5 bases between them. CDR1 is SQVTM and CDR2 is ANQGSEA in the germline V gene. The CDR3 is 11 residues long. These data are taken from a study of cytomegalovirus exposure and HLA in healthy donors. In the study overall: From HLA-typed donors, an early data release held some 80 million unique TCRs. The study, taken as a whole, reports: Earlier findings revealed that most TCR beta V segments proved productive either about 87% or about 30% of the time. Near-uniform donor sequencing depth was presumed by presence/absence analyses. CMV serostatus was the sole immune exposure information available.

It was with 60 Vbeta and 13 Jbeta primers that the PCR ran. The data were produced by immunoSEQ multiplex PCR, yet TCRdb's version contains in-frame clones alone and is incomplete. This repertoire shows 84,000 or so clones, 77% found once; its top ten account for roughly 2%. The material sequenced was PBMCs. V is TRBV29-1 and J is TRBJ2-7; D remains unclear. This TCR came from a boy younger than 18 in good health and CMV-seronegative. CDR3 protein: CSVEGPYEQYF. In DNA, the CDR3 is TGCAGCGTTGAAGGGCCATACGAGCAGTACTTC.